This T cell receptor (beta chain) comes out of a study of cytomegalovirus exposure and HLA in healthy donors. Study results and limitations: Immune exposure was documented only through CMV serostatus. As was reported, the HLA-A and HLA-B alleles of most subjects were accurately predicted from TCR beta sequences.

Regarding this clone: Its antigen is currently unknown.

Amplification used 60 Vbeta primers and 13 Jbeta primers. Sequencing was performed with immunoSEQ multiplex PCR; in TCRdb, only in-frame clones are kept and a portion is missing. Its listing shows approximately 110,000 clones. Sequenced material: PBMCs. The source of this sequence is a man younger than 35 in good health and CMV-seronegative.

CDR3 sequence: CASRAYPGLSYEQYF. CDR3 coding DNA: TGTGCCAGCAGGGCGTACCCGGGACTCTCCTACGAGCAGTACTTC. The gene calls are TRBV2 and TRBJ2-7; D is possibly TRBD2 (6 bases). The CDR3 length is 15 residues. Germline V gene lookup returns CDR1 SNHLY and CDR2 FYNNEI. Trimming stripped 6 bases from V and 0 bases from J, with 15 bases between.